The 30 T cell receptor beta chains reported below all come from one sample, sequenced in a study of shared clonotypes between healthy human individuals. The protocol was immunoSEQ multiplex PCR, while the TCRdb copy is restricted to in-frame clones and leaves out a portion. The sample lists millions of clones; about 92% were seen once. Material for sequencing was naive CD4+ T cells sorted from blood. The subset was: CD45RA+ positively selected. Receptors were obtained from a man aged 18-30 years in good health.

This clone occurred a few times. The chain links TRBV30 to TRBJ2-3; D is undetermined. This CDR3 is 14 amino acids long. V lost 1 base to trimming and J lost 2 bases, with 10 bases between them. CDR1 GTSNPN and CDR2 SVGIG come from the germline V gene (reference sequence). The CDR3 DNA sequence: TGTGCCTGGAGTGAGGCCAGGAACACAGATACGCAGTATTTT. The encoded protein is CAWSEARNTDTQYF.

J is TRBJ2-7 and V is TRBV4-1; either TRBD1 or TRBD2 may supply D (5 bases each). CDR1 is MGHRA, CDR2 YSYEKL, per germline. The ends were cut back, 4 bases at V and 0 bases at J, with 13 bases in the middle. The CDR3 sequence is 15 residues long. Written as DNA, the CDR3 is TGCGCCAGCAGCCCTGAGGGGCCGCTCTCCTACGAGCAGTACTTC. Protein: CASSPEGPLSYEQYF.

This sequence joins TRBV6-6 and TRBJ1-5, with D possibly matching TRBD1 (5 bases). CDR3 length: 13 residues. V lost 7 bases and J 2 bases, leaving 9 bases between the germline ends. Germline loops: CDR1 MNHNY, CDR2 SVGAGI (reference sequence). The CDR3, as DNA: TGTGCCAGCAAGGGGCTGGGCAATCAGCCCCAGCATTTT. Translating gives CASKGLGNQPQHF.

V is TRBV2 and J is TRBJ2-2, with TRBD1 as a possible D gene (6 bases). In germline, CDR1 is SNHLY, CDR2 FYNNEI. V lost 6 bases and J lost 6, with 11 bases in between. This CDR3 contains 13 residues. CDR3 sequence: CASRIQGAGELFF. The CDR3 DNA reads TGTGCCAGCAGGATACAGGGAGCCGGGGAGCTGTTTTTT.

The V gene is TRBV5-4, the J gene TRBJ2-5; 7 bases fit TRBD1. The CDR3 totals 13 residues. The V segment lost 4 bases and the J segment 4 bases; nucleotides outside the gene matches: 4. Germline V gene lookup returns CDR1 SGHNT and CDR2 YYREEE (reference sequence). CDR3: CASSPGGTETQYF. The CDR3 nucleotides are TGTGCCAGCAGCCCAGGGGGAACAGAGACCCAGTACTTC. The variable domain in full, completed from reference TRBV5-4 and TRBJ2-5, reads ETGVTQSPTHLIKTRGQQVTLRCSSQSGHNTVSWYQQALGQGPQFIFQYYREEENGRGNFPPRFSGLQFPNYSSELNVNALELDDSALYLCASSPGGTETQYFGPGTRLLVL.

This chain joins TRBV5-1 and TRBJ2-2; unclear D gene. Germline assignment: CDR1 SGHRS and CDR2 YFSETQ. This CDR3 region has 15 residues. Trimming pared 0 bases from V and 4 bases from J, leaving 10 bases between. The CDR3 spells CASSLAGVATGELFF. The CDR3 DNA is TGCGCCAGCAGCTTGGCCGGAGTTGCCACCGGGGAGCTGTTTTTT.

As for this clone: Relative to the germline gene, one junction end is altered; a read error may explain this. The chain is built from TRBV29-1 and TRBJ1-4; TRBD1 agrees at 8 bases. CDR3 size: 13 residues. CDR1 SQVTM and CDR2 ANQGSEA come from the germline V gene. The CDR3 spells CSIEEQTGAKLFF. The DNA of the CDR3 is TGCAGCATTGAAGAGCAGACAGGGGCAAAACTGTTTTTT.

On this clone: The sample holds other DNA sequences that translate to the same CDR3. This chain connects TRBV30 to TRBJ1-2, with 7 bases aligning to TRBD1. Germline V CDR1 and CDR2: GTSNPN, SVGIG (reference sequence). CDR3 length: 15 amino acids. V lost 3 bases to trimming and J lost 9 bases; unmatched junction nucleotides: 16. CDR3 amino acids: CAWRGRGDREWCYTF. The CDR3 DNA follows: TGTGCCTGGAGGGGGCGGGGGGACAGAGAGTGGTGCTACACCTTC.

On this clone: Other DNA sequences in this specimen translate into the identical CDR3. The rearrangement links TRBV7-8 to TRBJ1-5, with D hard to call. Trimming removed 5 bases from V and 7 bases from J, with 15 bases in between. The CDR3 consists of 14 residues. In germline, CDR1 is SGHVS, CDR2 FQNEAQ. The CDR3 bases are TGTGCCAGCAGCCCCACGGGGTTAGGACAGCCCCAGCATTTT. This codes for CASSPTGLGQPQHF.

This clone was observed a few times. CDR3 residues: CTSSHEGLNQPQHF. In DNA form, the CDR3 reads TGCACCAGCAGCCATGAAGGCCTCAATCAGCCCCAGCATTTT. V gene TRBV1 combines with J gene TRBJ1-5. TRBV1 constitutes a pseudogene. CDR3 length: 14 amino acids.

The chain uses TRBV7-8 and TRBJ2-7; D uncertain. CDR3 length: 12 amino acids. Germline loops: CDR1 SGHVS, CDR2 FQNEAQ. V lost 7 bases and J lost 0, with 7 bases in between. The CDR3 DNA reads TGTGCCAGCAATGAGGACTCCTACGAGCAGTACTTC. It is translated as CASNEDSYEQYF.

The CDR3 sequence is CASSPAGRGGDEQYF. The CDR3 DNA is TGTGCCAGCAGCCCGGCGGGGCGGGGGGGCGACGAGCAGTACTTC. J is TRBJ2-7 and V is TRBV7-9, with 9 positions matching TRBD2. The CDR3 is made up of 15 amino acids. The germline gives CDR1 SEHNR, CDR2 FQNEAQ (reference sequence). Unmatched junction bases numbered 10, after V lost 5 bases and J lost 5 bases.

The CDR3 bases are TGTGCCAGCAGCACTGAACCCGGACGGCCCCAAGAGACCCAGTACTTC. Amino acids: CASSTEPGRPQETQYF. J is TRBJ2-5 and V is TRBV2; D gene unclear. The CDR3 covers 16 residues. Deletions cut 6 bases from V and 1 base from J, with 18 bases between. Germline lookup yields CDR1 SNHLY and CDR2 FYNNEI. The whole variable domain, remainder taken from reference TRBV2 and TRBJ2-5, is EPEVTQTPSHQVTQMGQEVILRCVPISNHLYFYWYRQILGQKVEFLVSFYNNEISEKSEIFDDQFSVERPDGSNFTLKIRSTKLEDSAMYFCASSTEPGRPQETQYFGPGTRLLVL.

As regards this clone: Other DNA sequences within the sample encode an identical CDR3. The CDR3 nucleotides are TGTGCCAGCTCACCACCAAGCGTGAACACTGAAGCTTTCTTT. This sequence encodes CASSPPSVNTEAFF. The chain combines TRBV18 with TRBJ1-1, with no clear D. Deletions cut 0 bases from V and 0 bases from J, with 5 bases between. CDR1 and CDR2 from the germline V gene are KGHSH and LQKENI. The CDR3 sequence is 14 residues long.

The chain is built from TRBV7-2 and TRBJ2-3; 13 bases map to TRBD2. The CDR3 is 17 residues long. Looked up from germline, CDR1 is SGHTA and CDR2 is FQGNSA. Germline trimming cut 5 bases from V and 2 bases from J; bases unmatched to any gene: 7. CDR3 sequence reads: CASSLRTSGSLTDTQYF. Here the CDR3 DNA reads TGTGCCAGCAGCCTCCGGACTAGCGGGAGCCTCACAGATACGCAGTATTTT.

The rearrangement links TRBV27 to TRBJ1-6; D unresolved. The CDR3 is 17 amino acids. V lost 4 bases to trimming and J lost 0 bases, with 13 bases between them. Germline V gene lookup returns CDR1 MNHEY and CDR2 SMNVEV (reference sequence). The CDR3 DNA reads TGTGCCAGCAGTTCTGTCTGGTTAAGCTCCTATAATTCACCCCTCCACTTT. Its protein product is CASSSVWLSSYNSPLHF.

CDR3 residues: CASSLDREQPQHF. The CDR3 DNA follows: TGTGCCAGCAGCTTAGATAGGGAACAGCCCCAGCATTTT. The chain links TRBV11-2 to TRBJ1-5; D is uncertain. CDR3 length: 13 residues. Trimming took off 0 bases at V and 7 bases at J, with 7 bases between the two ends. Per the germline V gene, CDR1 is SGHAT and CDR2 is FQNNGV.

V is TRBV5-4 and J is TRBJ2-7; 7 nucleotides agree with TRBD1. Losses at the gene ends were 4 bases for V and 2 bases for J; bases not matched to a gene: 9. The CDR3 loop spans 15 amino acids. The V gene's germline CDR1 is SGHNT and CDR2 YYREEE (reference sequence). The DNA for the CDR3 is TGTGCCAGCAGCATTTCCGGGACAGCAGCCTACGAGCAGTACTTC. It translates to CASSISGTAAYEQYF.

The chain employs TRBV7-2 and TRBJ2-7; 11 bases agree with TRBD2. The CDR3 spans 16 residues. Trimming cost V 1 base and J 7 bases; bases outside gene matches: 9. Per the germline V gene, CDR1 is SGHTA and CDR2 is FQGNSA. The CDR3 coding sequence is TGTGCCAGCAGCTTAGGTGGTAGCGGGAGGGCCAATGAGCAGTACTTC. The encoded protein is CASSLGGSGRANEQYF.

The chain links TRBV15 to TRBJ2-7; D is possibly TRBD1 (5 bases). The V end was cut by 0 bases, the J end by 3 bases, with 12 bases between. Germline CDR1 is LNHNV and CDR2 is YYDKDF (reference sequence). This CDR3 has 15 residues. Here the CDR3 reads CATSREAGWSYEQYF. The CDR3 DNA reads as TGTGCCACCAGCAGAGAGGCAGGGTGGAGCTACGAGCAGTACTTC.

This clone was seen a single time. The genes are TRBV30 and TRBJ1-1, with 7 bases that match TRBD1. Trimming at V came to 3 bases and at J to 9 bases, leaving 7 bases not matched to a gene. The CDR3 has 12 amino acids. CDR1 is GTSNPN, CDR2 SVGIG, per germline (reference sequence). In DNA form, the CDR3 reads TGTGCCTGGAGCGGAGGGGGCCCACAAGCTTTCTTT. As protein: CAWSGGGPQAFF.

The rearrangement uses TRBV5-1 and TRBJ2-7; 8 nucleotides match TRBD1. Trimming at V came to 2 bases and at J to 5 bases, leaving 6 bases not matched to a gene. This CDR3 contains 14 residues. CDR1 SGHRS and CDR2 YFSETQ come from the germline V gene. CDR3 region: CASSFARGQDEQYF. CDR3 coding DNA: TGCGCCAGCAGCTTTGCAAGGGGACAGGACGAGCAGTACTTC.

The CDR3 loop reads CASSDSGPRGPDTQYF. In DNA form, the CDR3 reads TGTGCCAGCAGTGACAGCGGGCCTCGCGGTCCAGATACGCAGTATTTT. The V and J genes are TRBV25-1 and TRBJ2-3; possibly TRBD2 for D (6 bases). The CDR3 loop spans 16 amino acids. With 3 bases removed from V and 4 bases from J, the gap between germline ends came to 17 bases. Germline V gives CDR1 MGHDK, CDR2 SYGVNS. Together with reference TRBV25-1 and TRBJ2-3, the CDR3 gives the full variable domain: EADIYQTPRYLVIGTGKKITLECSQTMGHDKMYWYQQDPGMELHLIHYSYGVNSTEKGDLSSESTVSRIRTEHFPLTLESARPSHTSQYLCASSDSGPRGPDTQYFGPGTRLTVL.

V gene TRBV7-9 combines with J gene TRBJ2-5; 7 bases are a match to TRBD1. The CDR3 sequence is 16 residues long. With 4 bases clipped from V and 2 bases from J, the junction kept 10 bases outside the gene matches. Germline V gene lookup returns CDR1 SEHNR and CDR2 FQNEAQ (reference sequence). CDR3 sequence reads: CASSYYLDRLQETQYF. The CDR3 DNA is TGTGCCAGCAGCTACTACTTGGACAGGTTACAAGAGACCCAGTACTTC.

This clone appeared once. This chain joins TRBV7-8 and TRBJ2-3, with 10 bases aligning to TRBD2. After removal of 1 base from V and 7 bases from J, the junction contained 2 bases not matched to a gene. The germline V gene has CDR1 SGHVS and CDR2 FQNEAQ. The CDR3 has 14 amino acids. The CDR3 reads CASSLGLAGHTQYF. The CDR3 coding sequence is TGTGCCAGCAGCTTAGGACTAGCGGGTCATACGCAGTATTTT.

V is TRBV6-5 and J is TRBJ2-7; no firm D call. Germline CDR1 and CDR2: MNHEY and SVGAGI. The CDR3 covers 14 residues. Trimming took off 2 bases at V and 1 base at J, with 9 bases between the two ends. Written as DNA, the CDR3 is TGTGCCAGCAGTTACGGAAAGGGTTCCTACGAGCAGTACTTC. This codes for CASSYGKGSYEQYF.

The chain has TRBV14 and TRBJ1-1; 8 bases match TRBD1. The CDR3 is 13 amino acids. Trimming at V came to 4 bases and at J to 9 bases, leaving 7 bases not matched to a gene. CDR1 is SGHDN and CDR2 is FVKESK in the germline V gene. CDR3 region: CASSLAGGHQAFF. In nucleotides, the CDR3 is TGTGCCAGCAGCCTAGCAGGGGGCCATCAAGCTTTCTTT.

The chain combines TRBV7-2 with TRBJ1-5; D gene uncertain. This CDR3 is 13 amino acids long. V was pared by 1 base and J by 8 bases, with 9 bases between. CDR1 is SGHTA and CDR2 is FQGNSA in the germline V gene. CDR3 in amino acids: CASSLDPKEPQHF. As DNA, the CDR3 is TGTGCCAGCAGCTTAGACCCCAAGGAGCCCCAGCATTTT.

The V gene is TRBV5-1, the J gene TRBJ1-2, with unresolved D. In germline, CDR1 is SGHRS, CDR2 YFSETQ. The CDR3 runs to 14 residues. V lost 3 bases and J 7 bases, leaving 16 bases between the germline ends. The DNA for the CDR3 is TGCGCCAGCAGCTCGGTTGACCCGGCGGGTGGCTACACCTTC. Translation: CASSSVDPAGGYTF.

The rearrangement joins TRBV7-9 to TRBJ1-4, with D possibly matching TRBD1 (6 bases). The CDR3 length is 16 residues. Germline V gives CDR1 SEHNR, CDR2 FQNEAQ (reference sequence). Trimming shortened V by 5 bases and J by 7 bases, and 20 bases separated the two germline ends. The CDR3 bases are TGTGCCAGCAGCCCCCGTGCGCAGGGGACGATTGAAAAACTGTTTTTT. Translated: CASSPRAQGTIEKLFF.